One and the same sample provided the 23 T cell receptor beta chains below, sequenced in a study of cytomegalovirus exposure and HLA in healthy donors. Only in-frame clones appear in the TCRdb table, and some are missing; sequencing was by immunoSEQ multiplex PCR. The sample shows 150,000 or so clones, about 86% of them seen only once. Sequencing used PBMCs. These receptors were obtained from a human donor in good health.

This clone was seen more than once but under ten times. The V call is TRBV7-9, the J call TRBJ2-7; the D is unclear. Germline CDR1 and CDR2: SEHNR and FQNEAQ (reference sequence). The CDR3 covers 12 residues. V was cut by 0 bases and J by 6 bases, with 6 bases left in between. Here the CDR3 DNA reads TGTGCCAGCAGCTTAGCAAACACCGAGCAGTACTTC. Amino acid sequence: CASSLANTEQYF.

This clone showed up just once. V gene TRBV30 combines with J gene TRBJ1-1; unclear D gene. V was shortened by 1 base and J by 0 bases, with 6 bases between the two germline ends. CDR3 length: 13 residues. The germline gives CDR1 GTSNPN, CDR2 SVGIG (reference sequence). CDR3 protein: CAWSGGMNTEAFF. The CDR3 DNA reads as TGTGCCTGGAGTGGAGGGATGAACACTGAAGCTTTCTTT.

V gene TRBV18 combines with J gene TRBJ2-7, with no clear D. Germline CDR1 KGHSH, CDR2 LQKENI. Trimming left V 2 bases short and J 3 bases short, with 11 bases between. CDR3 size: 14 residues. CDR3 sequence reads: CASSPVENRYEQYF. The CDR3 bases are TGTGCCAGCTCACCAGTCGAGAACCGCTACGAGCAGTACTTC.

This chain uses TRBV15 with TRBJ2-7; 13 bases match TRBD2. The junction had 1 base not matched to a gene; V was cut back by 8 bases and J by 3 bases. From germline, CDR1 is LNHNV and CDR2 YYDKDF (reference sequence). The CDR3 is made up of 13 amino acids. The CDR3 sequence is CATRTSGSYEQYF. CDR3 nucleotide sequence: TGTGCCACCCGGACTAGCGGGAGCTACGAGCAGTACTTC.

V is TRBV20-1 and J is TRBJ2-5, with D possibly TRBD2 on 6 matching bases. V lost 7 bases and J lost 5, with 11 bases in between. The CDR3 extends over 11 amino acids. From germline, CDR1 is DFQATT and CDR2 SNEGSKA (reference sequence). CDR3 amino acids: CSGQGGETQYF. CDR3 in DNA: TGCAGTGGGCAGGGAGGTGAGACCCAGTACTTC.

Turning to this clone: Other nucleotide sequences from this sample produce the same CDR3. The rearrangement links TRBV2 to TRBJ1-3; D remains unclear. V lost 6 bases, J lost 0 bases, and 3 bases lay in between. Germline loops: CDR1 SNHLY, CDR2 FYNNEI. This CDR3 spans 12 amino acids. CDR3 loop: CASSYSGNTIYF. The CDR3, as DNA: TGTGCCAGCAGCTACTCTGGAAACACCATATATTTT. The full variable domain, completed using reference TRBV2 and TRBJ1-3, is EPEVTQTPSHQVTQMGQEVILRCVPISNHLYFYWYRQILGQKVEFLVSFYNNEISEKSEIFDDQFSVERPDGSNFTLKIRSTKLEDSAMYFCASSYSGNTIYFGEGSWLTVV.

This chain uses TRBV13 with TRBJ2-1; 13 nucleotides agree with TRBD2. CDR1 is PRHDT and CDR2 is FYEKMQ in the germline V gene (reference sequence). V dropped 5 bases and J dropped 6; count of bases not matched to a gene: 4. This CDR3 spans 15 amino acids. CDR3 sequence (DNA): TGTGCCAGCAGCGAGGGACTAGCGGGGTTCAATGAGCAGTTCTTC. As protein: CASSEGLAGFNEQFF.

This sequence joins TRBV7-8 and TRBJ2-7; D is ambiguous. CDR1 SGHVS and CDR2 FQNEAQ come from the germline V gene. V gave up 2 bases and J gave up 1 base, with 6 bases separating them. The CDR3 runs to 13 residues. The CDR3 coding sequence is TGTGCCAGCAGCTTATGGCAGTCCTACGAGCAGTACTTC. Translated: CASSLWQSYEQYF.

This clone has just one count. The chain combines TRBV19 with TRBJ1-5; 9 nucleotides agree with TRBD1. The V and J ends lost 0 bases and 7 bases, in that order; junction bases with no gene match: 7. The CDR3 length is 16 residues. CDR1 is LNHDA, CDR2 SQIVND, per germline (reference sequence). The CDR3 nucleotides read TGTGCCAGTAGTATAGACGGACAGGGGCCTTGGCAGCCCCAGCATTTT. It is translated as CASSIDGQGPWQPQHF. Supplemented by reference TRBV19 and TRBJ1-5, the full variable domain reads DGGITQSPKYLFRKEGQNVTLSCEQNLNHDAMYWYRQDPGQGLRLIYYSQIVNDFQKGDIAEGYSVSREKKESFPLTVTSAQKNPTAFYLCASSIDGQGPWQPQHFGDGTRLSIL.

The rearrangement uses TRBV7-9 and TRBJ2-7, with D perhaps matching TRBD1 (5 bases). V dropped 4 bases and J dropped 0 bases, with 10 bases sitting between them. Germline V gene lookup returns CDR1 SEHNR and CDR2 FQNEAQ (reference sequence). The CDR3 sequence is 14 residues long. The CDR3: CASSSGFTSYEQYF. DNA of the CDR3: TGTGCCAGCAGCTCAGGGTTTACCTCCTACGAGCAGTACTTC.

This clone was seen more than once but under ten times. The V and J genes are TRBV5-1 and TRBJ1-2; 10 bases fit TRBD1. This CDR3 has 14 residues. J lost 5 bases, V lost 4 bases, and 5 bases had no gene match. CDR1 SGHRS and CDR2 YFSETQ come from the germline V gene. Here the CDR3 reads CASSHGTGDYGYTF. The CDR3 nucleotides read TGCGCCAGCAGCCACGGGACAGGGGATTATGGCTACACCTTC.

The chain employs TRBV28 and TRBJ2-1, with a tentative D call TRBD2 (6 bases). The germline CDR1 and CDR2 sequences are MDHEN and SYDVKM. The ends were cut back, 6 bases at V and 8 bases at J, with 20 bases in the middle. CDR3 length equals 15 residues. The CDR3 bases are TGTGCCAGCAGCCCCGACAGTGTTTGGGGGGATGAGCAGTTCTTC. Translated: CASSPDSVWGDEQFF.

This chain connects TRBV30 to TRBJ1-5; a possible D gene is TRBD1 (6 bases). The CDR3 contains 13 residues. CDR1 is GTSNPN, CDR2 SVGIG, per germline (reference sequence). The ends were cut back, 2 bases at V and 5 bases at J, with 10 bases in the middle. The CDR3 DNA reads TGTGCCTGGAGTCCGGACAGCTATCAGCCCCAGCATTTT. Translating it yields CAWSPDSYQPQHF.

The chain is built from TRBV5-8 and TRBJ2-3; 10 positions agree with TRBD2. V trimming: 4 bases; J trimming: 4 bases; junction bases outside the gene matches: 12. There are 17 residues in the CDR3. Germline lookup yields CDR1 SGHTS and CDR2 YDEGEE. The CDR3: CASSLEGASGGSDTQYF. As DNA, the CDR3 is TGTGCCAGCAGCCTGGAGGGGGCTAGCGGGGGATCAGATACGCAGTATTTT.

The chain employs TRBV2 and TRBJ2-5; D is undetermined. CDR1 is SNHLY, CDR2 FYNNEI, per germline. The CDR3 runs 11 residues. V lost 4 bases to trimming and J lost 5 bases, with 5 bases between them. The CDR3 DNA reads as TGTGCCAGCAGTGGCAGGGAGACCCAGTACTTC. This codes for CASSGRETQYF.

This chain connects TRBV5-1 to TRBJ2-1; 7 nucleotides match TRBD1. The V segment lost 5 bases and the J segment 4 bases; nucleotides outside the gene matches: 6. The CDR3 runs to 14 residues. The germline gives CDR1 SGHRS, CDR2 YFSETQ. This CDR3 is CASRETGHYNEQFF. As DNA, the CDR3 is TGCGCCAGCAGGGAGACAGGGCATTACAATGAGCAGTTCTTC.

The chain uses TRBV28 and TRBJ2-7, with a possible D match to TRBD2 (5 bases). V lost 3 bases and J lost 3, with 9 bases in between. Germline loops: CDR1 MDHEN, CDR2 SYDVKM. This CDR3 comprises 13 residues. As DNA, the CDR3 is TGTGCCAGCAGTTTCGGGGAAATCTACGAGCAGTACTTC. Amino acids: CASSFGEIYEQYF.

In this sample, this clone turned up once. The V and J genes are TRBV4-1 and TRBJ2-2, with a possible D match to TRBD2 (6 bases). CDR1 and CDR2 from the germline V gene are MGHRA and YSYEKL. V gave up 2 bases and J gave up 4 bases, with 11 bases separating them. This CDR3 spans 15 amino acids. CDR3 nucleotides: TGCGCCAGCAGCCAATTTTTGGGGGGCACCGGGGAGCTGTTTTTT. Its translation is CASSQFLGGTGELFF.

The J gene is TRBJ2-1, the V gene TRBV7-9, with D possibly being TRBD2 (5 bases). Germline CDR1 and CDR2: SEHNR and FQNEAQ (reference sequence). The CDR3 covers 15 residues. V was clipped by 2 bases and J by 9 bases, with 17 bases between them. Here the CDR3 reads CASSLFGGQYAEQFF. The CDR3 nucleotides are TGTGCCAGCAGCTTATTTGGAGGTCAGTACGCTGAGCAGTTCTTC.

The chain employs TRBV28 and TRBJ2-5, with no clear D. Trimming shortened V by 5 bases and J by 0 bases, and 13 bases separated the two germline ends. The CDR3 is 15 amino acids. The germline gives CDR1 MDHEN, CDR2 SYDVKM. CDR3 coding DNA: TGTGCCAGCAGTCCCCGAAGCATCTACCAAGAGACCCAGTACTTC. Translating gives CASSPRSIYQETQYF.

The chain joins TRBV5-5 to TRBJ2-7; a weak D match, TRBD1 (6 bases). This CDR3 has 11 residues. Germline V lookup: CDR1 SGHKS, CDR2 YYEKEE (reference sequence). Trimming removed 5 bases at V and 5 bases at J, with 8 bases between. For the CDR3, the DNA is TGTGCCAGCAGTCAGGGGCACGAGCAGTACTTC. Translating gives CASSQGHEQYF.

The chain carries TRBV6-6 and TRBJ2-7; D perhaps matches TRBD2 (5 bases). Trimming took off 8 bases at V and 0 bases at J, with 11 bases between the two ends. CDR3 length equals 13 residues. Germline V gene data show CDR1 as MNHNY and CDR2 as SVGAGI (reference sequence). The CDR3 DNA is TGTGCCAGCGTCTCCGGGAACTCCTACGAGCAGTACTTC. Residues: CASVSGNSYEQYF.

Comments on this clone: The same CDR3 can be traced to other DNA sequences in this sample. The CDR3 bases are TGTGCCAGCAGCCCAGGGGAGACCCAGTACTTC. Translating it yields CASSPGETQYF. The chain carries TRBV7-8 and TRBJ2-5, with D perhaps matching TRBD1 (5 bases). V was pared by 5 bases and J by 5 bases, with 6 bases between. Germline-derived CDR1 and CDR2 are SGHVS and FQNEAQ. The CDR3 spans 11 residues.